A single sample gave rise to the 29 T cell receptor beta chains below, sequenced in a study of a mutant IDH1 vaccine in newly diagnosed glioma (dated by TCRdb to the early 2020s). No antigen is known for these receptors. The library relied on the immunoSEQ multiplex PCR assay. This is the immuneACCESS table as TCRdb keeps it, with only in-frame sequences that have V and J called. A part of the clones is gone; compared with another copy, unresolved V genes explain less than half, and the rest is unexplained. The table for this sample lists approximately 60,000 clones; roughly 77% of them were counted only once. The ten largest clones add up to 7.5% to 10% of the sample. The time point label, read with the paper, signifies: week 23, last vaccination. A 20-mer mutant IDH1 peptide at 300 micrograms in Montanide made up each vaccine dose, which was injected subcutaneously together with topical imiquimod.

The material sequenced was PBMCs, taken from a glioma patient whose treatment included an IDH1 peptide vaccine. These receptors were collected from a woman between 40 and 55 years old with glioma. Some clones in this sample may be carry-over from other donors' samples.

The gene calls are TRBV25-1 and TRBJ2-3, with D possibly matching TRBD1 (5 bases). The length of the CDR3 is 13 residues. With 3 bases removed from V and 2 bases from J, the gap between germline ends came to 6 bases. From germline, CDR1 is MGHDK and CDR2 SYGVNS. The CDR3, as DNA: TGTGCCAGCAGTGATGGACACACAGATACGCAGTATTTT. This gives the protein CASSDGHTDTQYF.

V usage is TRBV10-2 and J usage is TRBJ2-7; D call uncertain. Looked up from germline, CDR1 is WSHSY and CDR2 is SAAADI. Trimming removed 0 bases at V and 0 bases at J, with 3 bases between. This CDR3 comprises 13 residues. The CDR3 region is CASSESSSYEQYF. As DNA, the CDR3 is TGCGCCAGCAGTGAGTCGAGCTCCTACGAGCAGTACTTC.

Only a few counts were recorded for this clone. The V call is TRBV19, the J call TRBJ2-1; D may correspond to TRBD1 or TRBD2 (5 bases each). CDR3 size: 17 residues. V was clipped by 3 bases and J by 0 bases, with 15 bases between them. In germline, CDR1 is LNHDA, CDR2 SQIVND (reference sequence). CDR3 protein: CASSIGTPLGSYNEQFF. The CDR3, as DNA: TGTGCCAGTAGTATTGGGACCCCCTTAGGCTCCTACAATGAGCAGTTCTTC.

The CDR3 DNA sequence: TGCGCCAGTACCCCGGGAAGCGGCTACACAGATACGCAGTATTTT. Residues: CASTPGSGYTDTQYF. The chain combines TRBV5-1 with TRBJ2-3; tentatively, D is TRBD2 (5 bases). Trimming took off 8 bases at V and 2 bases at J, with 18 bases between the two ends. The CDR3 consists of 15 residues. CDR1 is SGHRS and CDR2 is YFSETQ in the germline V gene.

The J gene is TRBJ2-1, the V gene TRBV5-1; D gene uncertain. From germline, CDR1 is SGHRS and CDR2 YFSETQ. With 4 bases removed from V and 3 bases from J, the gap between germline ends came to 14 bases. CDR3 size: 15 residues. The CDR3 is CASSPSGANYNEQFF. The CDR3 DNA reads TGCGCCAGCAGCCCTTCTGGCGCCAACTACAATGAGCAGTTCTTC.

The chain joins TRBV4-3 to TRBJ1-5; D is uncertain. V lost 1 base and J lost 1, with 20 bases in between. This CDR3 has 19 amino acids. The germline CDR1 and CDR2 sequences are LGHNA and YSLEER. In DNA form, the CDR3 reads TGCGCCAGCAGCCAAGCCGTATCGAAACTTGGAGGGAGCAATCAGCCCCAGCATTTT. Its translation: CASSQAVSKLGGSNQPQHF.

The chain has TRBV19 and TRBJ1-5, with D uncertain. V was shortened by 1 base and J by 3 bases, with 16 bases between the two germline ends. CDR1 is LNHDA, CDR2 SQIVND, per germline (reference sequence). The CDR3 contains 17 residues. As DNA, the CDR3 is TGTGCCAGTAGTATAGTGGAGGGATTGGGCTCCAATCAGCCCCAGCATTTT. It translates to CASSIVEGLGSNQPQHF.

This chain uses TRBV18 with TRBJ2-7; 11 bases align to TRBD2. V lost 2 bases to trimming and J lost 3 bases; unmatched junction nucleotides: 3. Germline CDR1 KGHSH, CDR2 LQKENI. The CDR3 has 15 residues. The CDR3 reads CASSPTSGGLYEQYF. The CDR3 coding sequence is TGTGCCAGCTCACCAACTAGCGGGGGACTCTACGAGCAGTACTTC.

This clone was observed a single time. The chain joins TRBV6-6 to TRBJ2-3, with D perhaps given as TRBD1 or TRBD2 (5 bases each). In germline, CDR1 is MNHNY, CDR2 SVGAGI (reference sequence). The length of the CDR3 is 14 residues. Trimming took 3 bases from V and 1 from J, leaving 8 bases between them. CDR3 DNA: TGTGCCAGCAGTTATTCGGGGCGCACAGATACGCAGTATTTT. Translating gives CASSYSGRTDTQYF.

The chain has TRBV7-2 and TRBJ2-5, with 7 bases aligning to TRBD2. Germline CDR1 is SGHTA and CDR2 is FQGNSA. This CDR3 has 17 residues. V lost 5 bases, J lost 3 bases, and 15 bases stayed unmatched. CDR3: CASSPPSGRDYKETQYF. CDR3 nucleotide sequence: TGTGCCAGCAGCCCCCCCTCTGGCCGGGACTATAAAGAGACCCAGTACTTC.

This clone was seen a single time. J is TRBJ2-7 and V is TRBV5-4, with unresolved D. The CDR3 extends over 13 amino acids. Trimming pared 7 bases from V and 1 base from J, leaving 12 bases between. Looked up from germline, CDR1 is SGHNT and CDR2 is YYREEE (reference sequence). CDR3 loop: CASATDVSYEQYF. Here the CDR3 DNA reads TGTGCCAGCGCCACTGATGTATCCTACGAGCAGTACTTC.

This clone turned up a few times. The genes are TRBV7-9 and TRBJ1-1, with D tentatively TRBD1 (5 bases). This CDR3 is built from 14 residues. V was shortened by 3 bases and J by 0 bases, with 8 bases between the two germline ends. Looked up from germline, CDR1 is SEHNR and CDR2 is FQNEAQ (reference sequence). DNA of the CDR3: TGTGCCAGCAGCTTTCAGGGAGTGAACACTGAAGCTTTCTTT. It codes for CASSFQGVNTEAFF.

This clone has only a few counts. The V and J genes are TRBV6-5 and TRBJ2-7; either TRBD1 or TRBD2 may supply D (5 bases each). In germline, CDR1 is MNHEY, CDR2 SVGAGI. V lost 2 bases and J lost 2, with 16 bases in between. There are 16 residues in the CDR3. The CDR3 spells CASSYAPPRDAYEQYF. Written as DNA, the CDR3 is TGTGCCAGCAGTTACGCCCCCCCCAGGGACGCCTACGAGCAGTACTTC.

The chain links TRBV11-2 to TRBJ1-2, with TRBD1 as a possible D gene (5 bases). V was cut by 4 bases and J by 4 bases, with 13 bases left in between. Germline loops: CDR1 SGHAT, CDR2 FQNNGV. The CDR3 runs 14 residues. CDR3 residues: CASSWGRGGYGYTF. Written as DNA, the CDR3 is TGTGCCAGCAGCTGGGGAAGGGGCGGCTATGGCTACACCTTC.

The chain recombines TRBV7-2 with TRBJ2-7, with 10 bases that match TRBD2. The trim removed 4 bases at V and 3 bases at J, leaving 6 bases unmatched. This CDR3 has 15 residues. Germline V lookup: CDR1 SGHTA, CDR2 FQGNSA. Here the CDR3 DNA reads TGTGCCAGCAGCTACAGCGGGGGGGGGAACTACGAGCAGTACTTC. Its protein is CASSYSGGGNYEQYF.

CDR3 DNA: TGTGCCAGCAGCTTTAACGGCGGCTGGAGAGCCATGAACACTGAAGCTTTCTTT. Translated: CASSFNGGWRAMNTEAFF. The V gene is TRBV11-2, the J gene TRBJ1-1, with D unresolved. The CDR3 loop spans 18 amino acids. Trimming took 3 bases from V and 0 from J, leaving 20 bases between them. Germline CDR1 and CDR2: SGHAT and FQNNGV. Full variable domain (remainder filled in from reference TRBV11-2 and TRBJ1-1): EAGVAQSPRYKIIEKRQSVAFWCNPISGHATLYWYQQILGQGPKLLIQFQNNGVVDDSQLPKDRFSAERLKGVDSTLKIQPAKLEDSAVYLCASSFNGGWRAMNTEAFFGQGTRLTVV.

The V call is TRBV5-1, the J call TRBJ2-1, with TRBD2 identical over 12 bases. This CDR3 has 15 amino acids. Per the germline V gene, CDR1 is SGHRS and CDR2 is YFSETQ. The V segment lost 0 bases and the J segment 5 bases; nucleotides outside the gene matches: 0. In DNA, the CDR3 is TGCGCCAGCAGCTTGGGGACTAGCGGGAACAATGAGCAGTTCTTC. Translated, it gives CASSLGTSGNNEQFF.

This clone appeared a few times. The chain carries TRBV28 and TRBJ2-5, with D maybe TRBD1 (7 bases). This CDR3 has 15 amino acids. The V gene's germline CDR1 is MDHEN and CDR2 SYDVKM. V gave up 5 bases and J gave up 1 base, with 14 bases separating them. The CDR3 nucleotides read TGTGCCAGCAGTCCGGGGGACAGACCCCAAGAGACCCAGTACTTC. Translation: CASSPGDRPQETQYF. The full variable domain, in which reference TRBV28 and TRBJ2-5 provide the parts outside the CDR3, is DVKVTQSSRYLVKRTGEKVFLECVQDMDHENMFWYRQDPGLGLRLIYFSYDVKMKEKGDIPEGYSVSREKKERFSLILESASTNQTSMYLCASSPGDRPQETQYFGPGTRLLVL.

This chain joins TRBV7-2 and TRBJ2-5; 7 bases map to TRBD1. Germline CDR1 reads SGHTA; CDR2 reads FQGNSA. V lost 3 bases to trimming and J lost 3 bases; unmatched junction nucleotides: 10. The CDR3 is 16 amino acids. CDR3 nucleotides: TGTGCCAGCAGCTTCACCAGAGGGCAGGGGGAAGAGACCCAGTACTTC. This sequence encodes CASSFTRGQGEETQYF.

The chain couples TRBV6-6 to TRBJ2-7, with D possibly being TRBD1 (8 bases). Trimming pared 11 bases from V and 7 bases from J, leaving 21 bases between. The CDR3 length is 13 residues. Germline V gene lookup returns CDR1 MNHNY and CDR2 SVGAGI (reference sequence). CDR3 coding DNA: TGTGCCTCATCCCCAGCGGGACAGGAGGAGCAGTACTTC. Translation gives CASSPAGQEEQYF.

The rearrangement links TRBV7-9 to TRBJ1-1; D call uncertain. Per the germline V gene, CDR1 is SEHNR and CDR2 is FQNEAQ (reference sequence). V was trimmed by 5 bases and J by 3 bases, leaving 10 bases between them. There are 13 residues in the CDR3. The CDR3 loop is CASSPGSYTEAFF. In nucleotides, the CDR3 is TGTGCCAGCAGCCCGGGGTCCTACACTGAAGCTTTCTTT.

The chain couples TRBV29-1 to TRBJ1-2; 8 nucleotides align to TRBD1. Germline V gene lookup returns CDR1 SQVTM and CDR2 ANQGSEA. This CDR3 spans 12 amino acids. The trim removed 6 bases at V and 11 bases at J, leaving 11 bases unmatched. Here the CDR3 reads CSVDRGAVGYTF. For the CDR3, the DNA is TGCAGCGTAGACAGGGGCGCAGTCGGATACACCTTC.

The V call is TRBV30, the J call TRBJ2-3; 8 nucleotides match TRBD2. V shed 0 bases and J 5 bases; nucleotides not matched to a gene: 10. Germline loops: CDR1 GTSNPN, CDR2 SVGIG (reference sequence). CDR3 length equals 16 residues. The CDR3 DNA reads TGTGCCTGGAGTGTTTGGGGCGGGGGGTTAGGAGATACGCAGTATTTT. It is translated as CAWSVWGGGLGDTQYF.

V gene TRBV5-1 combines with J gene TRBJ1-3, with D unclear. The CDR3 length is 15 residues. Germline V gene sequence: CDR1 SGHRS, CDR2 YFSETQ. V was cut by 0 bases and J by 0 bases, with 7 bases left in between. In DNA, the CDR3 is TGCGCCAGCAGCTTGGCCCTCGGCTCTGGAAACACCATATATTTT. This translates into CASSLALGSGNTIYF.

The genes are TRBV6-1 and TRBJ2-3; no reliable D call. The CDR3 sequence is 15 residues long. V lost 1 base, J lost 6 bases, and 14 bases lay in between. Per the germline V gene, CDR1 is MNHNS and CDR2 is SASEGT. Written as DNA, the CDR3 is TGTGCCAGCAGTGAAGGGCAGTTCCTACGGGATACGCAGTATTTT. Its protein is CASSEGQFLRDTQYF.

The chain couples TRBV5-1 to TRBJ1-3; D is undetermined. V lost 0 bases and J lost 3, with 19 bases in between. Germline-derived CDR1 and CDR2 are SGHRS and YFSETQ. The CDR3 is 18 amino acids. The CDR3, as DNA: TGCGCCAGCAGCTTGGATGGGTCAGCCATTAGCCTTGGAAACACCATATATTTT. This codes for CASSLDGSAISLGNTIYF.

The chain is built from TRBV6-1 and TRBJ1-5; no clear D gene. CDR1 is MNHNS, CDR2 SASEGT, per germline. Trimming removed 6 bases from V and 2 bases from J, with 8 bases in between. CDR3 length: 13 residues. The CDR3 region is CASRGSGNQPQHF. DNA for the CDR3: TGTGCCAGCAGGGGATCGGGCAATCAGCCCCAGCATTTT.

In its sample, this clone was seen once. V usage is TRBV18 and J usage is TRBJ1-1; tentative D call: TRBD1 (5 bases). With 4 bases removed from V and 2 bases from J, the gap between germline ends came to 8 bases. Germline CDR1 KGHSH, CDR2 LQKENI. CDR3 length equals 13 residues. This chain's CDR3 is CASSQGTNTEAFF. DNA of the CDR3: TGTGCCAGCTCACAGGGGACTAACACTGAAGCTTTCTTT.

The V and J genes are TRBV6-1 and TRBJ2-1; no firm D call. The germline V gene encodes CDR1 MNHNS and CDR2 SASEGT. V lost 8 bases to trimming and J lost 6 bases, with 5 bases between them. This CDR3 region has 10 residues. The CDR3 here is CASLGNEQFF. Written as DNA, the CDR3 is TGTGCCAGCTTGGGCAATGAGCAGTTCTTC.